This TCR beta chain was profiled in a study of OX40 agonist ivuxolimab in advanced cancers. Trimming stripped 1 base from V and 8 bases from J, with 8 bases between. The CDR3 loop spans 12 amino acids. Germline V gene sequence: CDR1 MGHRA, CDR2 YSYEKL. Study-wide results and caveats: Among the nonresponders, some also had low normalized T-cell clonal expansion.

The table came from immunoSEQ multiplex PCR; TCRdb's copy has only in-frame clones and leaves some out. The data show around 46,000 clones, 80% to 90% seen once. Regarding this clone: Its antigen is undetermined.

The chain has TRBV4-1 and TRBJ1-1; no clear D gene. The clonotype originates from an adult with an advanced solid tumor such as melanoma, head and neck, liver or kidney cancer. Specimen: CD4+ or CD8+ T cells sorted from blood, collected in a trial of the OX40 agonist ivuxolimab. The CDR3 here is CASSQGPAEAFF. CDR3 nucleotide sequence: TGCGCCAGCAGCCAAGGACCCGCCGAAGCTTTCTTT.